This T cell receptor beta chain derives from a study of cytomegalovirus exposure and HLA in healthy donors. Study findings and constraints: Per published reports, the classifier diagnosed cytomegalovirus status with high specificity and sensitivity. As confirmed in vitro, a few CMV-associated chains were specific for CMV antigens. The presence/absence work took it that sequencing depth was about the same across donors. Follow-up analysis later connected one missense variant in DCLRE1C with trimming of TCR beta V- and J-genes.

This CDR3 has 14 amino acids. V dropped 6 bases and J dropped 5; count of bases not matched to a gene: 8. Germline CDR1 SQVTM, CDR2 ANQGSEA. This PCR relied on a set of 60 Vbeta primers and 13 Jbeta primers. Some clones are missing from TCRdb's copy, which holds only in-frame ones; the method was immunoSEQ multiplex PCR. The repertoire holds more than 200,000 clones, 70% to 90% seen once, with about 1.2% in the top ten. As concerns this clone: As yet, its antigen is unknown.

V is TRBV29-1 and J is TRBJ2-3; 10 nucleotides agree with TRBD2. Sequenced: PBMCs. This TCR was sampled from a human donor in good health. CDR3: CSVESGRAQDTQYF. The CDR3, as DNA: TGCAGCGTCGAAAGCGGGAGGGCCCAAGATACGCAGTATTTT.